This T cell receptor beta chain comes out of a study of technical replicates of blood from several donors. Germline CDR1 and CDR2: SGHDT and YYEEEE. The CDR3 runs 14 residues. Trimming pared 0 bases from V and 4 bases from J, leaving 11 bases between. Only in-frame clones appear in the TCRdb table, and some are missing; sequencing was by immunoSEQ multiplex PCR. In the table there are 99,000 or so clones, about 95% of which are singletons. This receptor was obtained from a human donor in good health. V and J are TRBV5-6 and TRBJ2-7; D unresolved. The sample taken for sequencing was T cells isolated from PBMCs. CDR3 bases: TGTGCCAGCAGCTTGGTCACAACCGGGTACGAGCAGTACTTC. The encoded protein is CASSLVTTGYEQYF. Variable domain in full (rest from reference TRBV5-6 and TRBJ2-7): DAGVTQSPTHLIKTRGQQVTLRCSPKSGHDTVSWYQQALGQGPQFIFQYYEEEERQRGNFPDRFSGHQFPNYSSELNVNALLLGDSALYLCASSLVTTGYEQYFGPGTRLTVT.